The 21 T cell receptor beta chains below were found in one sample sequenced in a study of T cells in Graves' hyperthyroidism and ophthalmopathy. RNA transcripts served as the template for amplifying TCR beta CDR3 regions. HTBI primers drove first-round RT-PCR of the TCR CDR3. TCRdb fed the multiplex PCR reads into MiXCR, producing one record per CDR3 protein. The data hold about 370,000 distinct CDR3 sequences, with roughly 15% observed a single time. The sample comprised blood. Source of these receptors: a woman between 55 and 75 years old with Graves' ophthalmopathy.

This clonotype was recorded at least ten times. The gene calls are TRBV30 and TRBJ2-3; 9 nucleotides line up with TRBD2. Looked up from germline, CDR1 is GTSNPN and CDR2 is SVGIG (reference sequence). The trim removed 0 bases at V and 5 bases at J, leaving 6 bases unmatched. This CDR3 comprises 15 residues. CDR3 DNA sequence: TGTGCCTGGAGTGTAGGGCCTAGCGGGAAAGATACGCAGTATTTT. This translates into CAWSVGPSGKDTQYF.

The rearrangement uses TRBV19 and TRBJ1-1, with D possibly matching TRBD1 (5 bases). V was cut by 6 bases and J by 1 base, with 15 bases left in between. The CDR3 consists of 15 residues. The germline V gene encodes CDR1 LNHDA and CDR2 SQIVND (reference sequence). CDR3: CASSVGGMPNTEAFF. CDR3 nucleotides: TGTGCCAGTAGCGTCGGGGGAATGCCGAACACTGAAGCTTTCTTT.

The chain combines TRBV19 with TRBJ1-6; D is undetermined. The CDR3 is 14 amino acids. Germline loops: CDR1 LNHDA, CDR2 SQIVND (reference sequence). Trimming pared 3 bases from V and 8 bases from J, leaving 11 bases between. The CDR3 region has the DNA TGTGCCAGTAGTATCTCCTATCGGGATTCACCCCTCCACTTT. The encoded protein is CASSISYRDSPLHF.

CDR3 nucleotides: TGTGCCAGCAGTTACCGGGGAGACGGGACAGATACGCAGTATTTT. Encoded protein: CASSYRGDGTDTQYF. V usage is TRBV6-6 and J usage is TRBJ2-3, with a weak D call TRBD2 (5 bases). Germline assignment: CDR1 MNHNY and CDR2 SVGAGI (reference sequence). The CDR3 is 15 amino acids. The ends were cut back, 2 bases at V and 3 bases at J, with 12 bases in the middle.

This clonotype has at least ten counts. V usage is TRBV11-2 and J usage is TRBJ2-7, with a tentative D call TRBD2 (5 bases). The germline V and J ends were trimmed by 2 bases and 3 bases, with 11 bases remaining between them. Germline V CDR1 and CDR2: SGHAT, FQNNGV. The CDR3 consists of 14 residues. The CDR3: CASSLTSAGYEQYF. CDR3 coding DNA: TGTGCCAGCAGCTTAACCAGTGCGGGCTACGAGCAGTACTTC.

The rearrangement uses TRBV2 and TRBJ2-7, with 8 nucleotides matching TRBD1. The CDR3 loop spans 13 amino acids. With 7 bases clipped from V and 3 bases from J, the junction kept 5 bases outside the gene matches. Germline V gives CDR1 SNHLY, CDR2 FYNNEI. The CDR3 coding sequence is TGTGCCAGCATTCCAGGACAGGGCTACGAGCAGTACTTC. Its protein product is CASIPGQGYEQYF.

This clonotype was detected only a few times. The V and J genes are TRBV3-1 and TRBJ1-6; the match to TRBD1 covers 7 bases. V was clipped by 3 bases and J by 3 bases; unmatched bases: 5. Germline lookup yields CDR1 LGHDT and CDR2 YNNKEL (reference sequence). CDR3 size: 16 residues. CDR3 amino acids: CASSHGRDSYNSPLHF. The CDR3 DNA is TGTGCCAGCAGCCATGGCCGGGACAGCTATAATTCACCCCTCCACTTT.

This clonotype was seen a handful of times. This may stem from a read error, because a much larger clone lies one nucleotide away. The V gene is TRBV3-1, the J gene TRBJ2-7, with TRBD2 matching 16 bases. The V gene's germline CDR1 is LGHDT and CDR2 YNNKEL (reference sequence). CDR3 length: 18 amino acids. This chain's CDR3 is CASSPGLAGGPMRYEQHF. In DNA, the CDR3 is TGTGCCAGCAGCCCGGGACTAGCGGGAGGGCCGATGAGATACGAGCAGCACTTC.

This clonotype was counted between two and nine times. V gene TRBV6-1 combines with J gene TRBJ2-3, with a weak D call TRBD2 (6 bases). Germline V gene sequence: CDR1 MNHNS, CDR2 SASEGT. Trimming removed 8 bases from V and 2 bases from J, with 11 bases in between. This CDR3 is 13 amino acids long. Here the CDR3 DNA reads TGTGCCAGCTGCGGGAAAATCACAGATACGCAGTATTTT. Translated: CASCGKITDTQYF.

This clonotype has at least ten counts. The chain recombines TRBV5-1 with TRBJ2-1, with D possibly matching TRBD2 (6 bases). V lost 3 bases and J lost 0, with 10 bases in between. Germline V lookup: CDR1 SGHRS, CDR2 YFSETQ. CDR3 length equals 15 residues. CDR3 sequence (DNA): TGCGCCAGCAGCTGGCGGGACTTCTCCTACAATGAGCAGTTCTTC. It specifies CASSWRDFSYNEQFF.

This clonotype was counted at least ten times. J is TRBJ1-4 and V is TRBV7-2; D may be TRBD1 (5 bases). Per the germline V gene, CDR1 is SGHTA and CDR2 is FQGNSA. The CDR3 has 16 residues. Trimming left V 5 bases short and J 0 bases short, with 13 bases between. The CDR3 DNA sequence: TGTGCCAGCAGCCCCTGGGGGTCTGCAACTAATGAAAAACTGTTTTTT. Protein: CASSPWGSATNEKLFF.

The sample holds many counts of this clonotype. This chain uses TRBV28 with TRBJ2-1; possible D gene TRBD2, 6 bases. This CDR3 has 15 amino acids. Per germline, CDR1 MDHEN and CDR2 SYDVKM. The ends were cut back, 2 bases at V and 6 bases at J, with 14 bases in the middle. The DNA of the CDR3 is TGTGCCAGCAGTTTAATCGGGGGAGGAGCCAATGAGCAGTTCTTC. Protein: CASSLIGGGANEQFF.

In this sample, this clonotype turned up once. This chain joins TRBV7-9 and TRBJ2-7; 10 bases are shared with TRBD1. CDR1 and CDR2 from the germline V gene are SEHNR and FQNEAQ (reference sequence). The CDR3 length is 15 residues. With V trimmed by 4 bases and J by 5 bases, 8 bases remained unmatched. As DNA, the CDR3 is TGTGCCAGCAGCTCGACCGGGACAGGGGTGCACGAGCAGTACTTC. Encoded protein: CASSSTGTGVHEQYF.

This clonotype was seen many times. The genes are TRBV6-1 and TRBJ2-7; the match to TRBD1 covers 7 bases. Germline V gene lookup returns CDR1 MNHNS and CDR2 SASEGT. V lost 6 bases to trimming and J lost 6 bases; unmatched junction nucleotides: 5. The CDR3 contains 12 residues. The CDR3: CASRLSGGEQYF. The CDR3 DNA is TGTGCCAGCAGATTATCAGGGGGCGAGCAGTACTTC.

This chain joins TRBV29-1 and TRBJ2-5, with 9 bases fitting TRBD1. The CDR3 spans 14 residues. Germline V lookup: CDR1 SQVTM, CDR2 ANQGSEA. The trim removed 8 bases at V and 5 bases at J, leaving 12 bases unmatched. CDR3 sequence: CSTGDRGFGETQYF. As DNA, the CDR3 is TGCAGCACCGGAGACAGGGGGTTCGGTGAGACCCAGTACTTC. The full variable domain, completed using reference TRBV29-1 and TRBJ2-5, is SAVISQKPSRDICQRGTSLTIQCQVDSQVTMMFWYRQQPGQSLTLIATANQGSEATYESGFVIDKFPISRPNLTFSTLTVSNMSPEDSSIYLCSTGDRGFGETQYFGPGTRLLVL.

The sample holds many counts of this clonotype. The CDR3 nucleotides are TGTGCCAGCAGCTCCCGGACAGGGGAAAATGAGCAGTTCTTC. This gives the protein CASSSRTGENEQFF. The genes are TRBV7-8 and TRBJ2-1; 9 bases match TRBD1. CDR1 and CDR2 (germline): SGHVS, FQNEAQ. Trimming removed 4 bases from V and 7 bases from J; junction bases left unmatched: 5. The CDR3 runs to 14 residues. The complete variable domain, with remaining parts taken from reference TRBV7-8 and TRBJ2-1, reads GAGVSQSPRYKVAKRGQDVALRCDPISGHVSLFWYQQALGQGPEFLTYFQNEAQLDKSGLPSDRFFAERPEGSVSTLKIQRTQQEDSAVYLCASSSRTGENEQFFGPGTRLTVL.

There are a few counts of this clonotype. The CDR3 loop is CASSLSAGVETQYF. CDR3 bases: TGTGCCAGCAGCTTATCGGCAGGGGTGGAGACCCAGTACTTC. This chain connects TRBV7-9 to TRBJ2-5, with D maybe TRBD1 (6 bases). The CDR3 sequence is 14 residues long. The germline V gene encodes CDR1 SEHNR and CDR2 FQNEAQ (reference sequence). V was shortened by 2 bases and J by 5 bases, with 12 bases between the two germline ends.

This clonotype has a count of ten or more. This sequence joins TRBV7-2 and TRBJ2-3, with 8 bases that match TRBD2. V shed 5 bases, J shed 0 bases, and the junction held 4 bases outside the gene matches. CDR3 length equals 15 residues. Germline CDR1 and CDR2: SGHTA and FQGNSA. The CDR3 loop reads CASSNSGVSTDTQYF. CDR3 in DNA: TGTGCCAGCAGCAATAGCGGGGTCAGCACAGATACGCAGTATTTT.

Only a few counts were recorded for this clonotype. The junction departs from the called germline gene at one end, perhaps through a read error. DNA for the CDR3: TGCAGTGCTTATAGCGGGTCCTCCTACGAGCAGTGCTTC. It yields the protein CSAYSGSSYEQCF. The J gene is TRBJ2-7, the V gene TRBV20-1, with TRBD2 identical over 7 bases. The germline gives CDR1 DFQATT, CDR2 SNEGSKA (reference sequence). The CDR3 has 13 residues.

This clonotype was seen ten or more times. The chain combines TRBV3-1 with TRBJ2-2; no definite D call. The CDR3 length is 13 residues. V lost 0 bases, J lost 2 bases, and 1 base lay in between. Germline V gene sequence: CDR1 LGHDT, CDR2 YNNKEL (reference sequence). CDR3 in amino acids: CASSQDNTGELFF. For the CDR3, the DNA is TGTGCCAGCAGCCAAGATAACACCGGGGAGCTGTTTTTT. Supplemented by reference TRBV3-1 and TRBJ2-2, the full variable domain reads DTAVSQTPKYLVTQMGNDKSIKCEQNLGHDTMYWYKQDSKKFLKIMFSYNNKELIINETVPNRFSPKSPDKAHLNLHINSLELGDSAVYFCASSQDNTGELFFGEGSRLTVL.

Note on this clonotype: A clone one base away is much larger, so this may be a read error. The chain links TRBV3-1 to TRBJ2-2, with TRBD2 as a possible D gene (6 bases). Per germline, CDR1 LGHDT and CDR2 YNNKEL (reference sequence). Trimming left V 5 bases short and J 4 bases short, with 11 bases between. The CDR3 runs 14 residues. This chain's CDR3 is CASSGDSTTGELFF. The CDR3 nucleotides read TGTGCCAGCAGCGGGGACTCCACCACCGGGGAGCTGTTTTTT. Drawing the rest from reference TRBV3-1 and TRBJ2-2, the complete variable domain is DTAVSQTPKYLVTQMGNDKSIKCEQNLGHDTMYWYKQDSKKFLKIMFSYNNKELIINETVPNRFSPKSPDKAHLNLHINSLELGDSAVYFCASSGDSTTGELFFGEGSRLTVL.